These T cell receptor beta chains were read from a single sample in a study of blood T cell repertoires in COVID-19. Using immunoSEQ multiplex PCR, the repertoire was profiled, and TCRdb retains in-frame clones only, with some absent. The table lists roughly 330,000 clones, about nine tenths of them singletons. The source material was PBMCs or T cells enriched from blood (not recorded which). The receptors derive from a woman younger than 35 who had recovered from COVID-19. Both conserved end residues are part of each CDR3.

TRBV28	TRBJ1-4	CASSLHQGSEKLFF
TRBV5-1	TRBJ2-2	CASSLPGAVRGLFF
TRBV11-2	TRBJ2-3	CASSLDHNRGFGTDTQYF
TRBV2	TRBJ2-2	CASSADRVPNTGELFF
TRBV7-2	TRBJ1-1	CASSRGDRLNTEAFF
TRBV18	TRBJ2-2	CASSPRTGASRNTGELFF
TRBV3-1/TRBV3-2	TRBJ2-6	CASSQDRAGMSGANVLTF
TRBV7-9	TRBJ1-6	CASSLDFANNSPLHF
TRBV5-1	TRBJ2-5	CASSLGPGTGGLETQYF
TRBV12-3/TRBV12-4	TRBJ1-1	CASSLARAGEAFF
TRBV5-1	TRBJ1-1	CASVGQMNTEAFF
TRBV18	TRBJ2-3	CASSPGSDTQYF
TRBV5-1	TRBJ2-7	CASSLVLAGNEQYF
TRBV5-1	TRBJ2-1	CASSLDISGFYNEQFF
TRBV5-6	TRBJ2-7	CASSYDITYEQYF
TRBV15	TRBJ1-5	CATRDGQGRRQPQHF
TRBV6-1	TRBJ2-7	CASSDRVYEQYF
TRBV2	TRBJ2-7	CASISSTQAYGEQYF
TRBV28	TRBJ1-1	CASSFTPAEAFF
TRBV30	TRBJ1-4	CAWSQNRDEKLFF
TRBV4-1	TRBJ1-3	CASSPRGIVRDIYF
TRBV2	TRBJ1-4	CASSAGAHNEKLFF
TRBV28	TRBJ2-2	CAAKTGNTGELFF
TRBV4-1	TRBJ1-5	CASSALGSGGVQPQHF
TRBV6-5	TRBJ1-3	CASGTDSGNTIYF
TRBV7-2	TRBJ2-7	CASSLSTGGLVEQYF
TRBV19	TRBJ1-1	CASVTLMNTEAFF
TRBV18	TRBJ2-1	CASSPMGAGASNEQFF
TRBV4-1	TRBJ1-2	CASSQGDRFGYGYTF
TRBV10-3	TRBJ2-7	CAISAGTGVLEQYF
TRBV5-4	TRBJ1-1	CASIFGGGTEAFF
TRBV9	TRBJ2-5	CASSVDGRGQETQYF
TRBV18	TRBJ1-4	CASSPRGTGEEKLFF
TRBV6-1	TRBJ1-5	CASSERGNQPQHF
TRBV7-9	TRBJ2-3	CASSPPVLRASTDTQYF
TRBV6-5	TRBJ2-1	CASRMTGIDEQFF
TRBV6-5	TRBJ1-5	CASSLRTGEQPQHF
TRBV11-2	TRBJ1-1	CASSHRERTGRNTEAFF
TRBV28	TRBJ2-5	CASSFPGHKETQYF
TRBV6-5	TRBJ1-1	CASSGQGRHTEAFF